This TCR beta chain came from a study of T-cell reconstitution after alpha-beta-depleted transplantation in children. Unique molecular identifiers featured in how the TCRbeta library was prepared. TCRdb ran MiXCR on the PCR reads and lists one entry per CDR3 protein. The sample carries approximately 250,000 distinct CDR3 sequences, approximately 9.8% recorded once. This clonotype was found many times. This CDR3 comprises 15 residues. The germline V gene encodes CDR1 SGHAT and CDR2 FQNNGV. V was cut by 1 base and J by 0 bases, with 8 bases left in between. This sequence was found in a human donor who donated a stem cell graft to a child with SCID. The chain joins TRBV11-2 to TRBJ2-3; D gene uncertain. Sequenced material: PBMCs from the stem cell graft donor, taken from the stem cell graft. In DNA, the CDR3 is TGTGCCAGCAGCTTAGGGACGCCCAGCACAGATACGCAGTATTTT. It codes for CASSLGTPSTDTQYF. The full variable domain, with the rest looked up from reference TRBV11-2 and TRBJ2-3, is EAGVAQSPRYKIIEKRQSVAFWCNPISGHATLYWYQQILGQGPKLLIQFQNNGVVDDSQLPKDRFSAERLKGVDSTLKIQPAKLEDSAVYLCASSLGTPSTDTQYFGPGTRLTVL.